The 29 T cell receptor beta chains listed next were all sequenced from one sample in a study of cytotoxic CD8 clonotypes in ibrutinib-treated CLL. The repertoire was sequenced with immunoSEQ multiplex PCR; TCRdb's copy has only in-frame clones and lacks some. This sample has 73,000 or so clones, with 68% found just once. The source material was PBMCs, sampled after 12 months of ibrutinib treatment. The receptor source for this set is a human donor with chronic lymphocytic leukemia.

The genes are TRBV7-6 and TRBJ2-2; D is ambiguous. The CDR3 has 17 residues. With 4 bases removed from V and 1 base from J, the gap between germline ends came to 16 bases. CDR1 is SGHVS, CDR2 FNYEAQ, per germline. CDR3 sequence: CASSSLGTSENTGELFF. As DNA, the CDR3 is TGTGCCAGCAGCTCCCTAGGTACTTCTGAGAACACCGGGGAGCTGTTTTTT. Together with reference TRBV7-6 and TRBJ2-2, the CDR3 gives the full variable domain: GAGVSQSPRYKVTKRGQDVALRCDPISGHVSLYWYRQALGQGPEFLTYFNYEAQQDKSGLPNDRFSAERPEGSISTLTIQRTEQRDSAMYRCASSSLGTSENTGELFFGEGSRLTVL.

The CDR3: CASRLLDTEAFF. Written as DNA, the CDR3 is TGCGCCAGCAGATTGTTAGACACTGAAGCTTTCTTT. V and J are TRBV5-1 and TRBJ1-1; no reliable D call. This CDR3 spans 12 amino acids. V gave up 5 bases and J gave up 3 bases, with 8 bases separating them. CDR1 is SGHRS and CDR2 is YFSETQ in the germline V gene.

The V and J genes are TRBV13 and TRBJ2-7; D might be TRBD1 or TRBD2, each matching 6 bases. The CDR3 has 14 amino acids. The V end was cut by 4 bases, the J end by 0 bases, with 10 bases between. Germline V gives CDR1 PRHDT, CDR2 FYEKMQ (reference sequence). CDR3 protein: CASSSGGRSYEQYF. The CDR3 DNA is TGTGCCAGCAGCTCCGGGGGCCGCTCCTACGAGCAGTACTTC.

The rearrangement links TRBV6-5 to TRBJ1-2; D is unresolved. The CDR3 runs to 15 residues. V was trimmed by 8 bases and J by 2 bases, leaving 18 bases between them. Looked up from germline, CDR1 is MNHEY and CDR2 is SVGAGI. Here the CDR3 reads CASRGWGSWNYGYTF. CDR3 sequence (DNA): TGTGCCAGCCGCGGGTGGGGAAGCTGGAACTATGGCTACACCTTC.

The chain joins TRBV21-1 to TRBJ1-5. TRBV21-1 is a documented pseudogene. The CDR3 is 19 residues long. The CDR3 loop reads CASSKRRVQLDSLDQPQHF. CDR3 DNA: TGTGCCAGCAGCAAAAGGAGGGTCCAACTAGACAGCCTAGATCAGCCCCAGCATTTT.

The J gene is TRBJ1-3, the V gene TRBV19; D remains unclear. The CDR3 extends over 15 amino acids. Germline V gene lookup returns CDR1 LNHDA and CDR2 SQIVND (reference sequence). Trimming took off 0 bases at V and 3 bases at J, with 9 bases between the two ends. The CDR3 loop reads CASSIEGWLGNTIYF. CDR3 coding DNA: TGTGCCAGTAGTATAGAAGGTTGGCTTGGAAACACCATATATTTT.

V and J are TRBV12-5 and TRBJ2-7; 11 bases agree with TRBD1. Trimming at V came to 2 bases and at J to 1 base, leaving 7 bases not matched to a gene. Germline CDR1 LGHNT, CDR2 FRNRAP. The CDR3 has 17 amino acids. The CDR3 protein is CASGLRFGQGASYEQYF. In nucleotides, the CDR3 is TGTGCTAGTGGTTTGCGTTTCGGACAGGGGGCGTCCTACGAGCAGTACTTC.

The chain joins TRBV5-4 to TRBJ2-5; TRBD1 agrees at 11 bases. Germline V CDR1 and CDR2: SGHNT, YYREEE (reference sequence). The J segment lost 1 base and the V segment lost 4 bases, leaving 6 bases of the junction unmatched. CDR3 size: 16 residues. DNA of the CDR3: TGTGCCAGCAGCCGCGGACAGGGGGCAATCCAAGAGACCCAGTACTTC. This codes for CASSRGQGAIQETQYF.

The V call is TRBV4-2, the J call TRBJ2-1; D unresolved. The CDR3 sequence is 15 residues long. The germline V and J ends were trimmed by 4 bases and 4 bases, with 14 bases remaining between them. The V gene's germline CDR1 is LGHNA and CDR2 YNFKEQ. The CDR3 loop is CASSPRPVAYNEQFF. The CDR3 nucleotides read TGTGCCAGCAGCCCCCGCCCGGTCGCTTACAATGAGCAGTTCTTC.

There are a few counts of this clone. The V call is TRBV6-5, the J call TRBJ1-3, with D tentatively TRBD1 (5 bases). Looked up from germline, CDR1 is MNHEY and CDR2 is SVGAGI. Trimming took 2 bases from V and 3 from J, leaving 11 bases between them. The CDR3 runs to 15 residues. The CDR3 reads CASSYAVGGGNTIYF. CDR3 sequence (DNA): TGTGCCAGCAGTTACGCGGTGGGGGGTGGAAACACCATATATTTT.

The chain carries TRBV23-1 and TRBJ1-1, with 8 bases identical to TRBD1. TRBV23-1 is known as an ORF, though its function is uncertain. The junction had 13 bases not matched to a gene; V was cut back by 3 bases and J by 1 base. This CDR3 is 18 amino acids long. The CDR3 nucleotides read TGCGCCAGCAGTCAGCGGGACAGGCCCTCGAGGGGGAACACTGAAGCTTTCTTT. This gives the protein CASSQRDRPSRGNTEAFF.

The chain recombines TRBV11-2 with TRBJ1-6; a possible D gene is TRBD1 (5 bases). Trimming removed 1 base at V and 8 bases at J, with 12 bases between. The CDR3 has 15 amino acids. Germline CDR1 and CDR2: SGHAT and FQNNGV. This CDR3 is CASSLASGNHSPLHF. DNA for the CDR3: TGTGCCAGCAGCTTAGCATCAGGGAACCATTCACCCCTCCACTTT.

V and J are TRBV30 and TRBJ1-1; D is unresolved. The germline gives CDR1 GTSNPN, CDR2 SVGIG (reference sequence). V lost 1 base, J lost 2 bases, and 8 bases lay in between. The CDR3 loop spans 13 amino acids. The CDR3 sequence is CAWSGDSNTEAFF. The CDR3 DNA sequence: TGTGCCTGGAGTGGAGACTCTAACACTGAAGCTTTCTTT. Looking up the rest from reference TRBV30 and TRBJ1-1 gives the full variable domain: SQTIHQWPATLVQPVGSPLSLECTVEGTSNPNLYWYRQAAGRGLQLLFYSVGIGQISSEVPQNLSASRPQDRQFILSSKKLLLSDSGFYLCAWSGDSNTEAFFGQGTRLTVV.

The chain joins TRBV29-1 to TRBJ2-5, with 11 positions matching TRBD2. This CDR3 is 16 amino acids long. V lost 2 bases and J lost 4; bases outside the gene matches: 9. Looked up from germline, CDR1 is SQVTM and CDR2 is ANQGSEA. The CDR3 region is CSVEMGLAGGRETQYF. The CDR3 DNA reads TGCAGCGTTGAAATGGGCCTAGCGGGGGGAAGAGAGACCCAGTACTTC.

There are a few counts of this clone. The V and J genes are TRBV4-1 and TRBJ1-6; TRBD1 matches at 7 bases. This CDR3 has 14 residues. Germline loops: CDR1 MGHRA, CDR2 YSYEKL. V shed 4 bases, J shed 6 bases, and the junction held 3 bases outside the gene matches. The CDR3 loop is CASSPGTANSPLHF. The CDR3 DNA reads TGCGCCAGCAGCCCCGGGACAGCTAATTCACCCCTCCACTTT.

The rearrangement joins TRBV4-3 to TRBJ1-1; 11 nucleotides agree with TRBD1. The CDR3 covers 18 residues. Losses at the gene ends were 1 base for V and 1 base for J; bases not matched to a gene: 8. Germline-derived CDR1 and CDR2 are LGHNA and YSLEER. Here the CDR3 DNA reads TGCGCCAGCAGCCAAGCATTCGGACAGGGGGCGGGGAACACTGAAGCTTTCTTT. Protein sequence: CASSQAFGQGAGNTEAFF.

The chain uses TRBV5-1 and TRBJ2-2, with D possibly being TRBD1 (5 bases). Trimming left V 4 bases short and J 8 bases short, with 12 bases between. Germline CDR1 SGHRS, CDR2 YFSETQ. The CDR3 has 13 residues. CDR3 sequence: CASSEDSFGELFF. The CDR3 nucleotides read TGCGCCAGCAGCGAAGACAGTTTTGGGGAGCTGTTTTTT. Combining the CDR3 with reference TRBV5-1 and TRBJ2-2 gives the whole variable domain KAGVTQTPRYLIKTRGQQVTLSCSPISGHRSVSWYQQTPGQGLQFLFEYFSETQRNKGNFPGRFSGRQFSNSRSEMNVSTLELGDSALYLCASSEDSFGELFFGEGSRLTVL.

V and J are TRBV30 and TRBJ2-7; tentative D call: TRBD1 (7 bases). The CDR3 has 14 amino acids. Germline CDR1 and CDR2: GTSNPN and SVGIG (reference sequence). Trimming removed 0 bases at V and 6 bases at J, with 15 bases between. CDR3 region: CAWSVVRGASEQYF. In nucleotides, the CDR3 is TGTGCCTGGAGTGTTGTCAGGGGGGCGAGCGAGCAGTACTTC.

J is TRBJ1-4 and V is TRBV9; 10 bases are shared with TRBD1. V lost 4 bases to trimming and J lost 3 bases; unmatched junction nucleotides: 9. The CDR3 length is 17 residues. The germline V gene encodes CDR1 SGDLS and CDR2 YYNGEE. The CDR3 DNA follows: TGTGCCAGCAGCACGACAGGGGGCGGTGGGGCTAATGAAAAACTGTTTTTT. Its translation is CASSTTGGGGANEKLFF.

This sequence joins TRBV6-5 and TRBJ1-1; 7 nucleotides line up with TRBD1. The germline V gene encodes CDR1 MNHEY and CDR2 SVGAGI. With 6 bases clipped from V and 6 bases from J, the junction kept 10 bases outside the gene matches. The CDR3 loop spans 14 amino acids. CDR3 amino acids: CASSLDRVHAEAFF. Here the CDR3 DNA reads TGTGCCAGCAGCCTTGACAGGGTTCACGCTGAAGCTTTCTTT.

This clone appeared a single time. The J gene is TRBJ1-2, the V gene TRBV5-1, with D maybe TRBD1 (5 bases). V lost 3 bases to trimming and J lost 5 bases, with 17 bases between them. There are 15 residues in the CDR3. Looked up from germline, CDR1 is SGHRS and CDR2 is YFSETQ. The CDR3 region has the DNA TGCGCCAGCAGCTCAGACAGAAACTATGCTTATGGCTACACCTTC. Protein: CASSSDRNYAYGYTF.

The genes are TRBV6-5 and TRBJ1-4; 7 bases agree with TRBD1. The V and J ends lost 5 bases and 3 bases, in that order; junction bases with no gene match: 6. In germline, CDR1 is MNHEY, CDR2 SVGAGI. This CDR3 spans 15 amino acids. CDR3 DNA sequence: TGTGCCAGCAGTCAAACAGGGGTGGCTAATGAAAAACTGTTTTTT. Protein sequence: CASSQTGVANEKLFF.

This clone was recorded a few times. The chain is built from TRBV5-1 and TRBJ1-3, with TRBD1 as a possible D gene (5 bases). Germline CDR1 is SGHRS and CDR2 is YFSETQ. The CDR3 runs to 14 residues. V lost 4 bases, J lost 0 bases, and 8 bases lay in between. CDR3 sequence: CASSPGLSGNTIYF. The CDR3 DNA reads TGCGCCAGCAGCCCAGGGCTCTCTGGAAACACCATATATTTT.

The chain couples TRBV7-9 to TRBJ1-2; 8 bases map to TRBD1. Germline-derived CDR1 and CDR2 are SEHNR and FQNEAQ (reference sequence). The CDR3 runs to 15 residues. V lost 2 bases, J lost 4 bases, and 6 bases stayed unmatched. CDR3 nucleotides: TGTGCCAGCAGCTTATCCGGGACAGGACCCTATGGCTACACCTTC. This codes for CASSLSGTGPYGYTF.

This chain uses TRBV7-2 with TRBJ2-3; no definite D call. V dropped 1 base and J dropped 3 bases, with 8 bases sitting between them. Germline loops: CDR1 SGHTA, CDR2 FQGNSA. The CDR3 loop spans 14 amino acids. CDR3 in amino acids: CASSLGRTTDTQYF. Here the CDR3 DNA reads TGTGCCAGCAGCTTAGGGCGCACTACAGATACGCAGTATTTT.

The chain carries TRBV27 and TRBJ1-4; TRBD1 matches at 8 bases. V lost 5 bases and J lost 5; bases outside the gene matches: 13. The CDR3 is 17 residues long. CDR1 and CDR2 (germline): MNHEY, SMNVEV (reference sequence). CDR3 sequence: CASSPGGAGGINEKLFF. In DNA, the CDR3 is TGTGCCAGCAGTCCAGGGGGCGCCGGAGGGATCAATGAAAAACTGTTTTTT.

The chain carries TRBV27 and TRBJ1-2, with a tentative D call TRBD1 (6 bases). Trimming took off 1 base at V and 4 bases at J, with 22 bases between the two ends. Germline CDR1 reads MNHEY; CDR2 reads SMNVEV (reference sequence). CDR3 length: 18 amino acids. CDR3 residues: CASSLWGAAGSSSYGYTF. DNA for the CDR3: TGTGCCAGCAGTTTATGGGGGGCGGCGGGGTCCAGTAGCTATGGCTACACCTTC.

The chain carries TRBV9 and TRBJ2-1; 8 nucleotides align to TRBD2. The CDR3 sequence is 15 residues long. V shed 0 bases and J 6 bases; nucleotides not matched to a gene: 5. Germline CDR1 and CDR2: SGDLS and YYNGEE. Here the CDR3 reads CASSVVAGGPNEQFF. CDR3 nucleotide sequence: TGTGCCAGCAGCGTAGTGGCGGGGGGACCCAATGAGCAGTTCTTC.

The rearrangement links TRBV27 to TRBJ2-7, with 7 bases fitting TRBD1. Germline CDR1 reads MNHEY; CDR2 reads SMNVEV (reference sequence). Germline trimming cut 5 bases from V and 1 base from J; bases unmatched to any gene: 17. The CDR3 length is 18 residues. The CDR3 region is CASSPIFAGQAVSYEQYF. The DNA for the CDR3 is TGTGCCAGCAGTCCCATCTTCGCCGGACAGGCCGTTTCCTACGAGCAGTACTTC.